A single sample is the source of the 24 T cell receptor beta chains below, sequenced in a study of blood T cell repertoires in COVID-19. Produced via immunoSEQ multiplex PCR; TCRdb's table is partial and in-frame only. The top ten clones hold 7.5% to 9.5% of a sample with about 68,000 clones, 84% of them seen once. Sample: peripheral blood. These receptor sequences come from a man in his fifties or sixties with active COVID-19.

The V call is TRBV6-1, the J call TRBJ2-1; D remains unclear. The CDR3 sequence is 14 residues long. Germline V CDR1 and CDR2: MNHNS, SASEGT. V was shortened by 2 bases and J by 15 bases, with 20 bases between the two germline ends. CDR3 coding DNA: TGTGCCAGCAGTGAAAACCAAGAAAATAGCCGTCGGTTCTTC. Amino acids: CASSENQENSRRFF.

The chain carries TRBV18 and TRBJ2-5; TRBD1 matches 7 bases. The J segment lost 3 bases and the V segment lost 2 bases, leaving 3 bases of the junction unmatched. The germline CDR1 and CDR2 sequences are KGHSH and LQKENI. This CDR3 is built from 14 residues. The CDR3 DNA is TGTGCCAGCTCACCATCAGGGACAGAAGAGACCCAGTACTTC. Its translation: CASSPSGTEETQYF.

The DNA for the CDR3 is TGCGCCAGCAGCCCCTCCCTAGCGGCCCTCTACGAGCAGTACTTC. Protein sequence: CASSPSLAALYEQYF. V and J are TRBV5-1 and TRBJ2-7, with 7 positions matching TRBD2. Trimming cost V 4 bases and J 3 bases; bases outside gene matches: 10. The germline V gene has CDR1 SGHRS and CDR2 YFSETQ. The CDR3 contains 15 residues.

The genes are TRBV11-2 and TRBJ1-6; perhaps TRBD1 as D (6 bases). The CDR3 runs 14 residues. Trimming cost V 4 bases and J 9 bases, with 13 bases left between them. CDR1 and CDR2 (germline): SGHAT, FQNNGV. The CDR3 loop is CASSWATGGSPLHF. The CDR3 DNA is TGTGCCAGCAGCTGGGCGACAGGCGGTTCACCCCTCCACTTT.

This chain joins TRBV5-1 and TRBJ2-7; no firm D call. Trimming pared 5 bases from V and 0 bases from J, leaving 18 bases between. The germline V gene encodes CDR1 SGHRS and CDR2 YFSETQ. CDR3 length: 16 residues. As DNA, the CDR3 is TGCGCCAGCAGTTCCCCTCCGGGTAGGAACTCCTACGAGCAGTACTTC. Residues: CASSSPPGRNSYEQYF.

This clone showed up just once. V gene TRBV4-1 combines with J gene TRBJ2-4; 12 nucleotides match TRBD2. CDR1 MGHRA and CDR2 YSYEKL come from the germline V gene. The CDR3 sequence is 15 residues long. With V trimmed by 3 bases and J by 5 bases, 2 bases remained unmatched. The CDR3 loop is CASSHRLAGENIQYF. The CDR3 DNA follows: TGCGCCAGCAGCCATCGACTAGCGGGAGAAAACATTCAGTACTTC.

V is TRBV7-9 and J is TRBJ1-1; a weak D match, TRBD1 (5 bases). V was clipped by 5 bases and J by 3 bases, with 7 bases between them. This CDR3 is 12 amino acids long. Germline lookup yields CDR1 SEHNR and CDR2 FQNEAQ (reference sequence). Written as DNA, the CDR3 is TGTGCCAGCAGCGCACAGGACACTGAAGCTTTCTTT. It translates to CASSAQDTEAFF.

This CDR3 is CASSQGLAGGVDTQYF. The DNA for the CDR3 is TGCGCCAGCAGCCAAGGACTAGCGGGAGGAGTGGATACGCAGTATTTT. J is TRBJ2-3 and V is TRBV4-1; 13 bases line up with TRBD2. This CDR3 is 16 amino acids long. In germline, CDR1 is MGHRA, CDR2 YSYEKL. V lost 1 base to trimming and J lost 6 bases; unmatched junction nucleotides: 4.

The chain joins TRBV4-1 to TRBJ2-7; 8 bases map to TRBD1. The CDR3 extends over 15 amino acids. Germline V gives CDR1 MGHRA, CDR2 YSYEKL. Unmatched junction bases numbered 6, after V lost 3 bases and J lost 2 bases. As DNA, the CDR3 is TGCGCCAGCAGCCACACGACAGGGGCCCCCTACGAGCAGTACTTC. Encoded protein: CASSHTTGAPYEQYF.

DNA of the CDR3: TGTGCCAGCATGAGAGGATTGAGCACTGAAGCTTTCTTT. Protein: CASMRGLSTEAFF. The rearrangement uses TRBV5-8 and TRBJ1-1; unclear D gene. Trimming removed 6 bases at V and 4 bases at J, with 13 bases between. From germline, CDR1 is SGHTS and CDR2 YDEGEE. The CDR3 extends over 13 amino acids.

CDR3 residues: CATSSRQGEPQHF. CDR3 in DNA: TGTGCCACCAGCAGTCGACAAGGGGAGCCCCAGCATTTT. The chain recombines TRBV15 with TRBJ1-5; a possible D gene is TRBD1 (5 bases). Germline CDR1 reads LNHNV; CDR2 reads YYDKDF (reference sequence). This CDR3 is built from 13 residues. V lost 3 bases to trimming and J lost 8 bases, with 11 bases between them. The variable domain in full, completed from reference TRBV15 and TRBJ1-5, reads DAMVIQNPRYQVTQFGKPVTLSCSQTLNHNVMYWYQQKSSQAPKLLFHYYDKDFNNEADTPDNFQSRRPNTSFCFLDIRSPGLGDTAMYLCATSSRQGEPQHFGDGTRLSIL.

This rearrangement joins TRBV7-9 to TRBJ1-5; D perhaps matches TRBD1 (5 bases). The V end lost 5 bases, the J end lost 0 bases, and 14 bases lay between the germline ends. Germline V lookup: CDR1 SEHNR, CDR2 FQNEAQ (reference sequence). The CDR3 runs 16 residues. The CDR3, as DNA: TGTGCCAGCAGCGGGGGGGTCGGAGATAGCAATCAGCCCCAGCATTTT. Translation gives CASSGGVGDSNQPQHF.

The chain recombines TRBV6-5 with TRBJ2-2; D is perhaps TRBD1 (5 bases). The CDR3 consists of 14 residues. CDR1 and CDR2 (germline): MNHEY, SVGAGI. Trimming removed 9 bases from V and 0 bases from J, with 11 bases in between. CDR3 nucleotides: TGTGCCAGTCGACAGCGACCGAACACCGGGGAGCTGTTTTTT. Its translation: CASRQRPNTGELFF.

This clone was recorded once. The chain employs TRBV20-1 and TRBJ2-1, with 8 bases identical to TRBD2. Germline V gene data show CDR1 as DFQATT and CDR2 as SNEGSKA (reference sequence). V lost 4 bases, J lost 7 bases, and 0 bases stayed unmatched. The CDR3 length is 11 residues. CDR3: CSAKRGNEQFF. DNA of the CDR3: TGCAGTGCTAAGCGGGGGAATGAGCAGTTCTTC.

CDR3 coding DNA: TGTGCCAGTGGGAAGGGGACAGACCCCTACAATGAGCAGTTCTTC. The encoded protein is CASGKGTDPYNEQFF. This chain connects TRBV19 to TRBJ2-1; TRBD1 matches at 7 bases. In germline, CDR1 is LNHDA, CDR2 SQIVND (reference sequence). CDR3 length equals 15 residues. Trimming at V came to 8 bases and at J to 2 bases, leaving 9 bases not matched to a gene.

The chain uses TRBV5-6 and TRBJ2-1; 10 nucleotides align to TRBD2. J lost 0 bases, V lost 0 bases, and 3 bases had no gene match. The CDR3 has 17 residues. Germline V gene sequence: CDR1 SGHDT, CDR2 YYEEEE. The CDR3 sequence: CASSLASGGASYNEQFF. DNA for the CDR3: TGTGCCAGCAGCTTGGCCAGCGGGGGGGCCTCCTACAATGAGCAGTTCTTC.

This clone was counted between two and nine times. The V and J genes are TRBV7-9 and TRBJ2-7, with 13 bases that match TRBD2. Losses at the gene ends were 5 bases for V and 7 bases for J; bases not matched to a gene: 2. Germline loops: CDR1 SEHNR, CDR2 FQNEAQ (reference sequence). The CDR3 contains 13 residues. The CDR3 loop is CASSRGLAGEQYF. The CDR3 DNA sequence: TGTGCCAGCAGCCGGGGACTAGCGGGGGAGCAGTACTTC. Variable domain in full (rest from reference TRBV7-9 and TRBJ2-7): DTGVSQNPRHKITKRGQNVTFRCDPISEHNRLYWYRQTLGQGPEFLTYFQNEAQLEKSRLLSDRFSAERPKGSFSTLEIQRTEQGDSAMYLCASSRGLAGEQYFGPGTRLTVT.

This clone was found a few times. This rearrangement joins TRBV4-1 to TRBJ2-7, with 12 bases fitting TRBD1. This CDR3 contains 16 residues. The V and J ends lost 0 bases and 4 bases, in that order; junction bases with no gene match: 4. Germline V gives CDR1 MGHRA, CDR2 YSYEKL. The CDR3 reads CASSQDPGQGAYEQYF. CDR3 coding DNA: TGCGCCAGCAGCCAAGATCCGGGACAGGGGGCTTACGAGCAGTACTTC.

CDR3 nucleotides: TGCGCCAGCAGCTTGGCAGAGGGAGCCAAAAACATTCAGTACTTC. Amino acids: CASSLAEGAKNIQYF. The chain is built from TRBV5-1 and TRBJ2-4, with D tentatively TRBD2 (5 bases). The germline V and J ends were trimmed by 0 bases and 0 bases, with 7 bases remaining between them. The V gene's germline CDR1 is SGHRS and CDR2 YFSETQ. The CDR3 totals 15 residues.

J is TRBJ1-2 and V is TRBV5-1; 9 bases are shared with TRBD1. Germline V gene sequence: CDR1 SGHRS, CDR2 YFSETQ. The CDR3 has 15 residues. The V and J ends lost 0 bases and 4 bases, in that order; junction bases with no gene match: 4. DNA of the CDR3: TGCGCCAGCAGCTTGGGACAGGGGGGCGTCTATGGCTACACCTTC. Translation gives CASSLGQGGVYGYTF.

As for this clone: A read error may account for a junction end that differs from germline. This CDR3 reads CASSAGTSGMGETQYF. In DNA form, the CDR3 reads TGTGCTAGCAGCGCCGGGACTAGCGGCATGGGGGAGACCCAGTACTTC. The gene calls are TRBV7-7 and TRBJ2-5; 11 bases align to TRBD2. CDR1 SSHAT and CDR2 FNYEAQ come from the germline V gene (reference sequence). The CDR3 totals 16 residues.

This sequence joins TRBV7-9 and TRBJ2-5; 7 bases are a match to TRBD1. V gave up 5 bases and J gave up 5 bases; unmatched junction bases: 5. Germline-derived CDR1 and CDR2 are SEHNR and FQNEAQ (reference sequence). The CDR3 is 13 residues long. The CDR3 region is CASSPTTGETQYF. The CDR3 DNA reads TGTGCCAGCAGCCCAACGACAGGGGAGACCCAGTACTTC. The variable domain in full, with the rest retrieved from reference TRBV7-9 and TRBJ2-5, is DTGVSQNPRHKITKRGQNVTFRCDPISEHNRLYWYRQTLGQGPEFLTYFQNEAQLEKSRLLSDRFSAERPKGSFSTLEIQRTEQGDSAMYLCASSPTTGETQYFGPGTRLLVL.

The chain carries TRBV6-4 and TRBJ2-3; 10 positions agree with TRBD2. Unmatched junction bases numbered 8, after V lost 2 bases and J lost 3 bases. CDR3 size: 17 residues. Germline V lookup: CDR1 MRHNA, CDR2 SNTAGT. The DNA of the CDR3 is TGTGCCAGCAGTGACGGAGCGGGGGGGTTTGGGACAGATACGCAGTATTTT. It encodes CASSDGAGGFGTDTQYF.

This rearrangement joins TRBV10-3 to TRBJ2-3; 9 nucleotides agree with TRBD2. Germline CDR1 and CDR2: ENHRY and SYGVKD. The J segment lost 5 bases and the V segment lost 3 bases, leaving 6 bases of the junction unmatched. The CDR3 runs 15 residues. CDR3 residues: CAISDAKRGVDTQYF. The CDR3 nucleotides are TGTGCCATCAGTGATGCGAAGCGGGGGGTAGATACGCAGTATTTT.